Described below is a single TCR beta chain sequence and its context. Its antigen remains unknown. The junction and the germline gene differ at one end; a read error may be behind it. This entry is derived from a study of tumor-infiltrating lymphocytes in primary liver carcinoma. The authors made TCR beta cDNA from 400 to 600 ng total RNA with a constant-region primer. Modified slightly, ARM-PCR produced TCR beta libraries over three nested multiplex PCR rounds. A C-beta reverse primer was combined with TRBV1-TRBV30 forward primers in the first two PCR rounds, and each round had 10 cycles. From the multiplex PCR reads, TCRdb called clonotypes with MiXCR, one entry per CDR3 protein. The sample has tens of thousands of distinct CDR3 sequences; roughly three quarters are singletons. Both RNA and DNA were isolated together from around 20-30 mg of bulk tissue that had not been sorted. Primary liver carcinomas in the patients were surgically resected.

The CDR3 contains 13 residues. Germline V gene lookup returns CDR1 SGHNT and CDR2 YYREEE (reference sequence). Findings of the study overall: Blood fell significantly below tumors in its top-250-clone fraction (p = 0.039).

Sample: liver tumor tissue from sampling region 4. Described subset: tumor region T4, right-lateral pole. This receptor was identified in a middle-aged man with primary liver carcinoma and hepatitis B virus infection. The J gene is TRBJ2-5, the V gene TRBV5-4; TRBD1 matches at 7 bases. CDR3 nucleotides: TGTGCCAGCATGGACAGGCCCGAGGGGACCCAGTATTTC. It encodes CASMDRPEGTQYF.